Presented here are 17 T cell receptor beta chains from one specimen sequenced in a study of cytomegalovirus exposure and HLA in healthy donors. This PCR relied on a set of 60 Vbeta primers and 13 Jbeta primers. The protocol was immunoSEQ multiplex PCR, while the TCRdb copy is restricted to in-frame clones and leaves out a portion. Of about 240,000 clones in the sample, about 86% were seen once. Sequenced material: PBMCs. The receptors stem from a woman aged 60-75 years in good health and CMV-seropositive.

CDR3 protein: CASRRGTVDEQFF. The DNA for the CDR3 is TGTGCCAGCAGGAGAGGGACAGTTGATGAGCAGTTCTTC. The chain combines TRBV28 with TRBJ2-1; the match to TRBD1 covers 7 bases. The CDR3 has 13 amino acids. The germline CDR1 and CDR2 sequences are MDHEN and SYDVKM. J gave up 8 bases and V 6 bases, and 7 bases lay outside the gene matches.

The chain combines TRBV4-1 with TRBJ2-3; the match to TRBD2 covers 10 bases. The germline gives CDR1 MGHRA, CDR2 YSYEKL. V lost 0 bases to trimming and J lost 6 bases; unmatched junction nucleotides: 9. The CDR3 is made up of 17 amino acids. The CDR3 DNA sequence: TGCGCCAGCAGCCAAGAACTGAGCGGGAGGGCAGGGGATACGCAGTATTTT. It is translated as CASSQELSGRAGDTQYF.

J is TRBJ2-7 and V is TRBV18, with no clear D. The V gene's germline CDR1 is KGHSH and CDR2 LQKENI. The CDR3 runs to 15 residues. V was shortened by 3 bases and J by 2 bases, with 14 bases between the two germline ends. As DNA, the CDR3 is TGTGCCAGCTCACCGTCCCAGGCGATGACCTACGAGCAGTACTTC. This sequence encodes CASSPSQAMTYEQYF. Full variable domain (rest looked up from reference TRBV18 and TRBJ2-7): NAGVMQNPRHLVRRRGQEARLRCSPMKGHSHVYWYRQLPEEGLKFMVYLQKENIIDESGMPKERFSAEFPKEGPSILRIQQVVRGDSAAYFCASSPSQAMTYEQYFGPGTRLTVT.

This chain joins TRBV14 and TRBJ1-2; a possible D gene is TRBD1 (6 bases). Between the trimmed V and J ends, which lost 3 bases and 13 bases, there was a span of 18 bases. The length of the CDR3 is 13 residues. From germline, CDR1 is SGHDN and CDR2 FVKESK. CDR3 protein: CASSHAARGAITF. The CDR3 DNA reads TGTGCCAGCAGCCATGCCGCCCGGGGGGCCATCACCTTC.

In its sample, this clone was seen once. CDR3 coding DNA: TGTGCCAGCAGGCGGGGCTCAGCTAACTATGGCTACACCTTC. Amino acids: CASRRGSANYGYTF. The V and J genes are TRBV7-9 and TRBJ1-2, with TRBD1 as a possible D gene (5 bases). Germline lookup yields CDR1 SEHNR and CDR2 FQNEAQ (reference sequence). The ends were cut back, 6 bases at V and 0 bases at J, with 11 bases in the middle. The CDR3 is 14 residues long.

The V and J genes are TRBV6-5 and TRBJ1-2, with 7 positions matching TRBD1. The CDR3 runs to 16 residues. Trimming cost V 0 bases and J 0 bases; bases outside gene matches: 4. CDR1 is MNHEY and CDR2 is SVGAGI in the germline V gene. CDR3 coding DNA: TGTGCCAGCAGTTACTCTTGGACAGGCGCTAACTATGGCTACACCTTC. Amino acids: CASSYSWTGANYGYTF.

The chain carries TRBV2 and TRBJ1-3; a weak D match, TRBD1 (5 bases). This CDR3 has 15 residues. V was trimmed by 4 bases and J by 4 bases, leaving 14 bases between them. From germline, CDR1 is SNHLY and CDR2 FYNNEI. The CDR3 DNA reads as TGTGCCAGCAGTGGCCCCGGGGGTTCAGGAAACACCATATATTTT. Its protein product is CASSGPGGSGNTIYF.

The rearrangement links TRBV4-2 to TRBJ2-2, with D tentatively TRBD2 (5 bases). The CDR3 extends over 16 amino acids. CDR1 is LGHNA, CDR2 YNFKEQ, per germline. V gave up 0 bases and J gave up 6 bases, with 14 bases separating them. This CDR3 reads CASSQDSGNVAGELFF. The CDR3 bases are TGTGCCAGCAGCCAAGATTCGGGAAACGTGGCCGGGGAGCTGTTTTTT.

The chain carries TRBV19 and TRBJ1-1; TRBD1 matches 10 bases. Unmatched junction bases numbered 2, after V lost 6 bases and J lost 4 bases. Germline V CDR1 and CDR2: LNHDA, SQIVND (reference sequence). The CDR3 has 13 residues. The CDR3 spells CASSRTGGTEAFF. The CDR3 coding sequence is TGTGCCAGTAGCCGGACAGGGGGCACTGAAGCTTTCTTT.

J is TRBJ1-4 and V is TRBV5-4; D is possibly TRBD1 (6 bases). Trimming stripped 4 bases from V and 5 bases from J, with 15 bases between. Germline assignment: CDR1 SGHNT and CDR2 YYREEE (reference sequence). The CDR3 covers 15 residues. The chain's CDR3 is CASSLRGGVNEKLFF. The CDR3 coding sequence is TGTGCCAGCAGCCTCAGGGGTGGTGTAAATGAAAAACTGTTTTTT.

The gene calls are TRBV5-1 and TRBJ2-7; TRBD2 might be the D (6 bases). The CDR3 extends over 13 amino acids. CDR1 and CDR2 from the germline V gene are SGHRS and YFSETQ. V lost 4 bases to trimming and J lost 3 bases, with 11 bases between them. The CDR3 here is CASSPGTVYEQYF. The CDR3 DNA sequence: TGCGCCAGCAGCCCAGGGACTGTCTACGAGCAGTACTTC.

The chain joins TRBV29-1 to TRBJ2-7, with a possible D match to TRBD1 (6 bases). V dropped 7 bases and J dropped 5 bases, with 21 bases sitting between them. CDR3 length: 14 amino acids. In germline, CDR1 is SQVTM, CDR2 ANQGSEA. CDR3 coding DNA: TGCAGCGGAGCTGGGGGACAAAAGGCCGACGAGCAGTACTTC. Protein product: CSGAGGQKADEQYF.

This chain links TRBV19 with TRBJ1-5; D not resolved. The CDR3 runs 14 residues. V lost 6 bases, J lost 4 bases, and 13 bases lay in between. Germline V CDR1 and CDR2: LNHDA, SQIVND (reference sequence). The CDR3: CASRTREPNQPQHF. The CDR3 nucleotides are TGTGCCAGTAGGACCCGGGAACCGAATCAGCCCCAGCATTTT.

The V call is TRBV4-1, the J call TRBJ2-1, with TRBD1 as a possible D gene (6 bases). The germline V gene encodes CDR1 MGHRA and CDR2 YSYEKL. CDR3 size: 16 residues. Trimming took off 4 bases at V and 7 bases at J, with 20 bases between the two ends. The CDR3 is CASSRYHRARGNEQFF. The CDR3 nucleotides read TGCGCCAGCAGCCGCTATCACAGGGCTCGTGGAAATGAGCAGTTCTTC.

This clone was picked up one time. The chain has TRBV11-2 and TRBJ2-7; 7 nucleotides align to TRBD2. This CDR3 spans 18 amino acids. V lost 1 base, J lost 4 bases, and 16 bases stayed unmatched. CDR1 and CDR2 from the germline V gene are SGHAT and FQNNGV. The CDR3 sequence: CASSLVAFSYSGNYEQYF. DNA for the CDR3: TGTGCCAGCAGCTTAGTGGCCTTTTCATACAGCGGGAATTACGAGCAGTACTTC.

The chain carries TRBV7-3 and TRBJ2-1; D not certain. Trimming stripped 4 bases from V and 9 bases from J, with 10 bases between. Germline lookup yields CDR1 SGHTA and CDR2 FQGTGA. The CDR3 length is 12 residues. This CDR3 is CASSSSRVEQFF. In DNA form, the CDR3 reads TGTGCCAGCAGCTCATCACGGGTTGAGCAGTTCTTC. Full variable domain (missing parts from reference TRBV7-3 and TRBJ2-1): GAGVSQTPSNKVTEKGKYVELRCDPISGHTALYWYRQSLGQGPEFLIYFQGTGAADDSGLPNDRFFAVRPEGSVSTLKIQRTERGDSAVYLCASSSSRVEQFFGPGTRLTVL.

The CDR3 bases are TGCGCCAGCAGCCTCCAACAGGCCACGTCCTCTGAAGCTTTCTTT. This sequence encodes CASSLQQATSSEAFF. The rearrangement joins TRBV5-1 to TRBJ1-1; D perhaps matches TRBD1 (5 bases). This CDR3 is built from 15 residues. Germline CDR1 reads SGHRS; CDR2 reads YFSETQ. The V end lost 4 bases, the J end lost 6 bases, and 19 bases lay between the germline ends.